Listed below are T cell receptor beta chains from one sample, sequenced in a study of regulatory T cells in long-lasting Graves disease. TCRdb fed the multiplex PCR reads into MiXCR, producing one record per CDR3 protein. The sample records 250,000 or so distinct CDR3 sequences, 18% being singletons. These data were also reused for a study on T cells in Graves' hyperthyroidism and ophthalmopathy.

The sample was peripheral blood mononuclear cells (PBMCs), taken at new diagnosis, from a patient treated with antithyroid drugs. Source of these receptors: a woman younger than 45 with Graves disease. Each CDR3 is given with its conserved first and last residue. D genes are given only for firm matches. Clone size, where shown, is once, few, many, or a class for clones that have expanded.

d_gene	v_gene	abundance	j_gene	CDR3nt	CDR3aa
NA	TRBV7-6	many	TRBJ2-7	TGTGCCAGCAGCTTGCGCAGGGGTCCCTACGAGCAGTACTTC	CASSLRRGPYEQYF
NA	TRBV2	many	TRBJ1-2	TGTGCCAGCAGTGTGGGGGGGTCTACAGGCTATGGCTACACCTTC	CASSVGGSTGYGYTF
TRBD2	TRBV7-2	many	TRBJ2-3	TGTGCCAGCAGCTTAGATGGGACTAGTGGAACAGATACGCAGTATTTT	CASSLDGTSGTDTQYF
NA	TRBV2	many	TRBJ1-5	TGTGCCAGCACATGGACGGTTGATCAGCCCCAGCATTTT	CASTWTVDQPQHF
NA	TRBV5-5	many	TRBJ1-2	TGTGCCAGCAGCGCAGACCTCGTAGGGGCGAACTATGGCTACACCTTC	CASSADLVGANYGYTF
TRBD2	TRBV5-4	many	TRBJ2-1	TGTGCCAGCAGCTTGGGGGCGGGGGGCCGGGCCGACAATGAGCAGTTCTTC	CASSLGAGGRADNEQFF
TRBD2	TRBV11-2	NA	TRBJ2-1	TGTGCCAGCAGCTCACTAGCGGGGGGGCCAGGGGGCAATGAGCAGTTCTTC	CASSSLAGGPGGNEQFF
TRBD2	TRBV29-1	NA	TRBJ2-7	TGCAGCGTTGAAGCTAGTGAGCGGGGCTCCTACGAGCAGTACTTC	CSVEASERGSYEQYF
TRBD1	TRBV19	NA	TRBJ1-1	TGTGCCAGTAACTCACATCCCGGGACAGCGGCGGGCACTGAAGCTTTCTTT	CASNSHPGTAAGTEAFF
TRBD2	TRBV4-1	many	TRBJ2-7	TGCGCCAGCAGCCAAGTCGGGGGCTCAGCGGGGGCCCACCTCTACGAGCAGTACTTC	CASSQVGGSAGAHLYEQYF
NA	TRBV15	once	TRBJ1-1	TGTGCCACCAGCAGAGAAGGGGGGAACACTGAAGCTTTCTTT	CATSREGGNTEAFF